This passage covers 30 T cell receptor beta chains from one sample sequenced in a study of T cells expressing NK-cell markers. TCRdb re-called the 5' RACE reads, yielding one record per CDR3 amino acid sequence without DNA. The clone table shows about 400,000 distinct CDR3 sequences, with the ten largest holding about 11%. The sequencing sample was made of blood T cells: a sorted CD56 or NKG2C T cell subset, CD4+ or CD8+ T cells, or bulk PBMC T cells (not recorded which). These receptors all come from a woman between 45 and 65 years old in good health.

The CDR3 is CSAESESRAFF. The gene calls are TRBV20-1 and TRBJ1-1. Per the germline V gene, CDR1 is DFQATT and CDR2 is SNEGSKA (reference sequence). The CDR3 runs 11 residues.

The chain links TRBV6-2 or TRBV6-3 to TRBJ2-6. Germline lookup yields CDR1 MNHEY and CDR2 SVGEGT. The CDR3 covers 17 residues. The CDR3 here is CASSQSGLGTGANVLTF.

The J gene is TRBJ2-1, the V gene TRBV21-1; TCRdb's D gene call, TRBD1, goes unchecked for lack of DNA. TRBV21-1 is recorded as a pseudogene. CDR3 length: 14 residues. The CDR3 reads CASVQGRRGNEQFF.

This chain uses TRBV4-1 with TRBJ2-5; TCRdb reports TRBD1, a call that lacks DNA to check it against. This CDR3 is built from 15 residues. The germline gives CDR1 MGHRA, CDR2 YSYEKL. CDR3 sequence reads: CASSQGDREGETQYF.

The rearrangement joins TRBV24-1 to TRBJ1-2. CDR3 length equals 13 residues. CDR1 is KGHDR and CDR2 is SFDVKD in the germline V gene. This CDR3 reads CATSPAANYGYTF.

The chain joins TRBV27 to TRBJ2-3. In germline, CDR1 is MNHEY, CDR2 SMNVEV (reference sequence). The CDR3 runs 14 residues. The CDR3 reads CASRGFGWTDTQYF.

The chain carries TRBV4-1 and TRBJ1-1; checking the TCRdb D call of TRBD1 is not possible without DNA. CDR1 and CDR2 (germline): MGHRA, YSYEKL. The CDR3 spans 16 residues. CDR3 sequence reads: CASSQGGRFMNTEAFF.

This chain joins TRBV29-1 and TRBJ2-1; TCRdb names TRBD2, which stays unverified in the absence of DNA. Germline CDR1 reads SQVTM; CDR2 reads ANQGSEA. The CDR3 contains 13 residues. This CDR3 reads CSVSSGSSYEQFF.

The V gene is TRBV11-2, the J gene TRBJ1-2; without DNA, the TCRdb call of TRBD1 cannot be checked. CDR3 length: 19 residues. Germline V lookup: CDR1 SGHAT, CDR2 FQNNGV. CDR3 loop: CASSSQLGGQSAQGYGYTF.

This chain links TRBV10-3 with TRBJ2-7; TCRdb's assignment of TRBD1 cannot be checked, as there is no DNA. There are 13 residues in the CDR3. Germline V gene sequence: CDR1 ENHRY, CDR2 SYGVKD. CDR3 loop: CAISEGQFYEQYF.

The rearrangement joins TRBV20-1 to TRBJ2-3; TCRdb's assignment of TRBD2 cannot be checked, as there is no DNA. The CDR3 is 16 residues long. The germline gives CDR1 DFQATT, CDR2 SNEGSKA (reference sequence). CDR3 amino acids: CSAGREGPMRGDTQYF.

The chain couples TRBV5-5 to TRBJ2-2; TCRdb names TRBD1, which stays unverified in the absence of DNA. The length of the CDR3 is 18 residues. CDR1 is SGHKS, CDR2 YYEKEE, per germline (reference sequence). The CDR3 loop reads CASSPNPFDLMETGELFF.

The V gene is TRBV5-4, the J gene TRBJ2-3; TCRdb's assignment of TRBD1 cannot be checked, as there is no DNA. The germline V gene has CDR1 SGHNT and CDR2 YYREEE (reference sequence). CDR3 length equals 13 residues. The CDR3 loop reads CAAATVFTDTQYF.

Here the CDR3 reads CSAWGPSTDTQYF. The chain uses TRBV20-1 and TRBJ2-3; the TCRdb D gene call, TRBD1, has no DNA to confirm it. The CDR3 covers 13 residues. Per germline, CDR1 DFQATT and CDR2 SNEGSKA (reference sequence).

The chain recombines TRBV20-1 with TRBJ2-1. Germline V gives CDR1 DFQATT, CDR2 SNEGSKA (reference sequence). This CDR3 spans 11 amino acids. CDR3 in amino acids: CSASFRDEQFF.

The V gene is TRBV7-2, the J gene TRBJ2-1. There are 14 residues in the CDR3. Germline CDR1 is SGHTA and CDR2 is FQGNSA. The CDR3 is CASSLRVGDNEQFF. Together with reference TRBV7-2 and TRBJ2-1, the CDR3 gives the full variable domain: GAGVSQSPSNKVTEKGKDVELRCDPISGHTALYWYRQSLGQGLEFLIYFQGNSAPDKSGLPSDRFSAERTGGSVSTLTIQRTQQEDSAVYLCASSLRVGDNEQFFGPGTRLTVL.

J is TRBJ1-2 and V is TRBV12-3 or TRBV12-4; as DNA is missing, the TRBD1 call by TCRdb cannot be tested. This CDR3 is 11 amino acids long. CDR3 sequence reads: CASSQPGGYTF.

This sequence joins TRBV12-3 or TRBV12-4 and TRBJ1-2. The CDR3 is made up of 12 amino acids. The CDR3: CASSLAAGGYTF.

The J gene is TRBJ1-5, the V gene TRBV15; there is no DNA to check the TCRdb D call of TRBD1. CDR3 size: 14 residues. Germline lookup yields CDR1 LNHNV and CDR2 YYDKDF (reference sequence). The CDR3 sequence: CATSRTGFTQPQHF.

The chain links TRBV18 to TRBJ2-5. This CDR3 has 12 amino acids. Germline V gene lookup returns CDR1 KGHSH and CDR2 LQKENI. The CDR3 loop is CASSPGVETQYF.

The chain's CDR3 is CATPGLSNTGELFF. This sequence joins TRBV7-9 and TRBJ2-2; without DNA, the TCRdb call of TRBD2 cannot be checked. From germline, CDR1 is SEHNR and CDR2 FQNEAQ (reference sequence). This CDR3 spans 14 amino acids. Full variable domain (rest looked up from reference TRBV7-9 and TRBJ2-2): DTGVSQNPRHKITKRGQNVTFRCDPISEHNRLYWYRQTLGQGPEFLTYFQNEAQLEKSRLLSDRFSAERPKGSFSTLEIQRTEQGDSAMYLCATPGLSNTGELFFGEGSRLTVL.

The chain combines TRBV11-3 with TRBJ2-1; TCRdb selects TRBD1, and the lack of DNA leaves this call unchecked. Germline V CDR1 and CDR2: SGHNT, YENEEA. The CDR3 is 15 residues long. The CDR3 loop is CASSLPEGQHNEQFF.

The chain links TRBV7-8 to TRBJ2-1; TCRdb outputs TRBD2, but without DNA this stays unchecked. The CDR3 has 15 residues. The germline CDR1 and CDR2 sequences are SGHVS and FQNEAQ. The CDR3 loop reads CASSLGTSPYNEQFF.

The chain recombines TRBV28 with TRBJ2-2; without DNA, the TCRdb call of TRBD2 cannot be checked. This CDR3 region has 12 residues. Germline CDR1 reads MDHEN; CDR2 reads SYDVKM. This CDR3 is CASSSRLGELFF.

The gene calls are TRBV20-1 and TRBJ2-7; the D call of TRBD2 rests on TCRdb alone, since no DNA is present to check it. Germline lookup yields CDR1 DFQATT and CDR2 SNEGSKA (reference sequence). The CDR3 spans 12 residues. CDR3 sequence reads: CSARVAGVVQYF.

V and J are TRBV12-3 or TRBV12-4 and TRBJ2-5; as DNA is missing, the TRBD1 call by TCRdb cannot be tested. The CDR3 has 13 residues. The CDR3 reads CASSPELRETQYF.

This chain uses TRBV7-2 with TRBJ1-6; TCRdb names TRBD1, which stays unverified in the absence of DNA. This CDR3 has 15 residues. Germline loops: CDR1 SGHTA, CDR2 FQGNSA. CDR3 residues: CASSLDREVNSPLHF.

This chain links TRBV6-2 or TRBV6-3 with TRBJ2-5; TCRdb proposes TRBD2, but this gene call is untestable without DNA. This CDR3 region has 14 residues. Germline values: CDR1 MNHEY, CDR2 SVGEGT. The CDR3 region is CASRSSGRPETQYF.

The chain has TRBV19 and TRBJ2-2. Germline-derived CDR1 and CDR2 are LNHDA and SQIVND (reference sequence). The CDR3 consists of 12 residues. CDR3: CASSIVGGELFF.

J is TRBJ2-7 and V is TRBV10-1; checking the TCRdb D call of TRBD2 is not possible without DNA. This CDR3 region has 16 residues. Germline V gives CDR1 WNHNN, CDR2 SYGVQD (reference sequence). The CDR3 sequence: CASSGMGSSGINEQYF.